This T cell receptor (beta chain) was sequenced in a study of beta chain features in type 1 diabetes. On this clone: Its antigen is unidentified.

Every bit of the isolated RNA underwent reverse transcription, so sequencing read expressed TCRB transcripts. Measured with immunoSEQ multiplex PCR; TCRdb has only the in-frame clones, and not every one. The table records about 700,000 clones, about an eighth of them present only once. The CDR3 is 18 amino acids. Trimming took 5 bases from V and 0 from J, leaving 22 bases between them. Germline lookup yields CDR1 LNHDA and CDR2 SQIVND (reference sequence). Notes on the study in general: Patients with Type 1 diabetes showed moderately but significantly shorter TCRB CDR3s in all four CD4+ subsets. The question of HLA type influencing TCRB rearrangement was one that remained unresolved here.

The TCR comes from a man aged 18 to 35 with type 1 diabetes. The rearrangement joins TRBV19 to TRBJ2-5, with D possibly matching TRBD2 (6 bases). Sequencing was carried out using naive CD4+ T cells from blood. The CDR3 sequence: CASSLGTLGEQNQETQYF. CDR3 nucleotides: TGTGCCAGTAGTCTAGGGACTTTGGGCGAACAAAACCAAGAGACCCAGTACTTC.